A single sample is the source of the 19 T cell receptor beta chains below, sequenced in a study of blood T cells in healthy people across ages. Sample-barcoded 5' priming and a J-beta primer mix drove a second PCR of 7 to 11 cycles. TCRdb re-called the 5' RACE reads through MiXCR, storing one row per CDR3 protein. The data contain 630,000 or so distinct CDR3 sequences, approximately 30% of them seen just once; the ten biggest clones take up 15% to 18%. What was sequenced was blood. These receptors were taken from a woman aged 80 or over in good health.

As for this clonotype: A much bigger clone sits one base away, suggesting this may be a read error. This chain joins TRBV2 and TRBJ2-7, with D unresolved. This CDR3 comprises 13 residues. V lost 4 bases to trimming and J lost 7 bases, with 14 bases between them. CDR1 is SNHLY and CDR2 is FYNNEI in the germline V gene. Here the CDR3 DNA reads TGTGCCAGCAGTGTCCCCTCGTTCGATGAGCAGTACTTC. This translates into CASSVPSFDEQYF. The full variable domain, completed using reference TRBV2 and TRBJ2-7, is EPEVTQTPSHQVTQMGQEVILRCVPISNHLYFYWYRQILGQKVEFLVSFYNNEISEKSEIFDDQFSVERPDGSNFTLKIRSTKLEDSAMYFCASSVPSFDEQYFGPGTRLTVT.

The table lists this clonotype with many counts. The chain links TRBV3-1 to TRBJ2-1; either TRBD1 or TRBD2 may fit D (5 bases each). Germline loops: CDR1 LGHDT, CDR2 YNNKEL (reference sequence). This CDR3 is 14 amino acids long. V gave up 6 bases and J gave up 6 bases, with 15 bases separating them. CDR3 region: CASRDTGTGNEQFF. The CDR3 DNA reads TGTGCCAGCAGGGACACCGGGACCGGCAATGAGCAGTTCTTC.

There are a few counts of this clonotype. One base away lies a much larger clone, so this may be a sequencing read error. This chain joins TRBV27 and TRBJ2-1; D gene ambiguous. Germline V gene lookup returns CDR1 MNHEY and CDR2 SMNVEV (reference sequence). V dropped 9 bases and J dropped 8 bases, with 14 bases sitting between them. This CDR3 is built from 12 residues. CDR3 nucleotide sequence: TGTGCCAGTCGTCAGGAATGCCATGAGCAGTTCTTC. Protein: CASRQECHEQFF.

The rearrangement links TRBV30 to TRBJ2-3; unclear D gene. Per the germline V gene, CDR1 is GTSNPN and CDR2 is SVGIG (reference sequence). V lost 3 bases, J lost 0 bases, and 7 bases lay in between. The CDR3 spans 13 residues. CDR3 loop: CAWRVVSTDTQYF. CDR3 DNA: TGTGCCTGGAGGGTCGTTAGCACAGATACGCAGTATTTT.

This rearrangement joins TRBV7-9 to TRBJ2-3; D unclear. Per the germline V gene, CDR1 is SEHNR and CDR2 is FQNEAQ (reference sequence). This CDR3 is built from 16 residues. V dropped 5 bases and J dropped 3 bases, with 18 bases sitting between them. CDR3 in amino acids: CASSLLGSRRTDTQYF. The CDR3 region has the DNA TGTGCCAGCAGCCTTTTAGGTTCTCGGCGGACAGATACGCAGTATTTT. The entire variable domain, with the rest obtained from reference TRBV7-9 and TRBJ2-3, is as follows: DTGVSQNPRHKITKRGQNVTFRCDPISEHNRLYWYRQTLGQGPEFLTYFQNEAQLEKSRLLSDRFSAERPKGSFSTLEIQRTEQGDSAMYLCASSLLGSRRTDTQYFGPGTRLTVL.

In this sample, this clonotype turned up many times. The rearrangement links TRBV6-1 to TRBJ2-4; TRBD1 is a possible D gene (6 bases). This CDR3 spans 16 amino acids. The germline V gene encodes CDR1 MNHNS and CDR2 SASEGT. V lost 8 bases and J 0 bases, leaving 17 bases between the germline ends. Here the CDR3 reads CASDQGGILAKNIQYF. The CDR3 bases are TGTGCCAGCGACCAAGGGGGAATCCTAGCCAAAAACATTCAGTACTTC.

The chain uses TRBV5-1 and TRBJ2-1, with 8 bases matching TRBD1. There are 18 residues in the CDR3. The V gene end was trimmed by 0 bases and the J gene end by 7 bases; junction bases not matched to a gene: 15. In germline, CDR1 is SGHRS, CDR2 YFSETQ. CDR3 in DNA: TGCGCCAGCAGCTTGGCCCCGACAGGGGAATATAAGGGGAATGAGCAGTTCTTC. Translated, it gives CASSLAPTGEYKGNEQFF.

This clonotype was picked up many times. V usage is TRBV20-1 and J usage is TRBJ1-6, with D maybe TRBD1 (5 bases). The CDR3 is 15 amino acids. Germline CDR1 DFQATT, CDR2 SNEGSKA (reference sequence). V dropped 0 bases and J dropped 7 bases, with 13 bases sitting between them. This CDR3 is CSARDRGASNSPLHF. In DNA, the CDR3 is TGCAGTGCTAGAGACCGGGGCGCGTCAAATTCACCCCTCCACTTT.

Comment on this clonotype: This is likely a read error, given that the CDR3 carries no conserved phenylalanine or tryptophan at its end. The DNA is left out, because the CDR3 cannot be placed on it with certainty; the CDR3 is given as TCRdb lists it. The CDR3: CASGLGENIQDV. The gene calls are TRBV11-3 and TRBJ2-4. Germline loops: CDR1 SGHNT, CDR2 YENEEA. The CDR3 is 12 residues long, ends included.

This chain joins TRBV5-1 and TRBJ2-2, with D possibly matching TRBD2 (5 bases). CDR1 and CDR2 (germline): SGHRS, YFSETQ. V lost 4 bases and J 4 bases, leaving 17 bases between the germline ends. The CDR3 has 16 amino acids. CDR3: CASSERATGITGELFF. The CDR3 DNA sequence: TGCGCCAGCAGCGAGAGGGCGACGGGGATCACCGGGGAGCTGTTTTTT.

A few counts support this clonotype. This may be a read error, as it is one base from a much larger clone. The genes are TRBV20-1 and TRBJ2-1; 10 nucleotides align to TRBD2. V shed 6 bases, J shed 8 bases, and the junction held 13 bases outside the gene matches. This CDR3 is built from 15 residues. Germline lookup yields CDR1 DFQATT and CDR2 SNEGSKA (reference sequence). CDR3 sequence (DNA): TGCAGTGCCCTGAACCTAGCGGGGGTCAGGGATGAGCAGTTCTTC. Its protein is CSALNLAGVRDEQFF.

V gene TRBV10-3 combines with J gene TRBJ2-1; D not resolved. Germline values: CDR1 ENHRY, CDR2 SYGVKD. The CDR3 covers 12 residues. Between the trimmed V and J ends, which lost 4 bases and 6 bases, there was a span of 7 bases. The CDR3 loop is CAISGTSNEQFF. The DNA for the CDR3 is TGTGCCATCAGTGGGACCTCCAATGAGCAGTTCTTC.

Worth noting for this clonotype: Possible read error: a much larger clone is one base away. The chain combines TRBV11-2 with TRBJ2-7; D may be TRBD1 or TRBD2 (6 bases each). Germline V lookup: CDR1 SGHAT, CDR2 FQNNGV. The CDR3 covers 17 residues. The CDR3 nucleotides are TGTGCCGGCAGCTTAGAAATCCCTCGGGGGCAGGTTTACGAGCAGTACTTC. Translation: CAGSLEIPRGQVYEQYF.

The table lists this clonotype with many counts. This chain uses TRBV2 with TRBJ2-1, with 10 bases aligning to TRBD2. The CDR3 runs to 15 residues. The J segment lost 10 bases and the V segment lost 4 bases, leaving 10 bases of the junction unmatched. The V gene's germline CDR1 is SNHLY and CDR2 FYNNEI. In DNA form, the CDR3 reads TGTGCCAGCAGTGTACTAGCGGGGACGCCGAGGGAGCAGTTCTTC. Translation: CASSVLAGTPREQFF.

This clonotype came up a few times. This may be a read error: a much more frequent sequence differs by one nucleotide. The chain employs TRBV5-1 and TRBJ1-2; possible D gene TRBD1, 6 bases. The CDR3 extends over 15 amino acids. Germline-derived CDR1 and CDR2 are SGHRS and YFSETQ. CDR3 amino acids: CASSFEIRDTYDYTF. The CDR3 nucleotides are TGCGCCAGCAGCTTCGAAATCCGGGACACCTATGACTACACCTTC. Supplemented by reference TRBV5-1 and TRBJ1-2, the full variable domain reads KAGVTQTPRYLIKTRGQQVTLSCSPISGHRSVSWYQQTPGQGLQFLFEYFSETQRNKGNFPGRFSGRQFSNSRSEMNVSTLELGDSALYLCASSFEIRDTYDYTFGSGTRLTVV.

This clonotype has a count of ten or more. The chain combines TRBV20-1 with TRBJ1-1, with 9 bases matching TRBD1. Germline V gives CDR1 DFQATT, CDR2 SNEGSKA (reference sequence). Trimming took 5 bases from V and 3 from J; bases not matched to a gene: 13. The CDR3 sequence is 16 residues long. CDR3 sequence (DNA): TGCAGTGCTTTCGAATCCGGGACAGGGTGGCACACTGAAGCTTTCTTT. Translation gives CSAFESGTGWHTEAFF.

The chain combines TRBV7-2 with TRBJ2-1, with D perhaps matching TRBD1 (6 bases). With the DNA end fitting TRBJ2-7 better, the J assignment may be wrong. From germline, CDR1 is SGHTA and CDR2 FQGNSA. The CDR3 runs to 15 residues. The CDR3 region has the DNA TGTGCCAGCAGCACCGGGACAAACTCCTACAATGAGCAGTACTTC. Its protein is CASSTGTNSYNEQYF.

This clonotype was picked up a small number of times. The CDR3 DNA follows: TGCAGCGTATCCGGGGCCAGAAACACCATATATTTT. Amino acids: CSVSGARNTIYF. The rearrangement joins TRBV29-1 to TRBJ1-3; maybe TRBD1 (5 bases). Germline CDR1 is SQVTM and CDR2 is ANQGSEA. The length of the CDR3 is 12 residues. V was clipped by 6 bases and J by 5 bases, with 11 bases between them.

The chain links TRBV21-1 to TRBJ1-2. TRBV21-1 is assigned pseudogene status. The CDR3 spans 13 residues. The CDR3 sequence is CASSLRSGYGYTF. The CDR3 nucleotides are TGTGCCAGCAGTCTAAGGAGTGGTTATGGCTACACCTTC.